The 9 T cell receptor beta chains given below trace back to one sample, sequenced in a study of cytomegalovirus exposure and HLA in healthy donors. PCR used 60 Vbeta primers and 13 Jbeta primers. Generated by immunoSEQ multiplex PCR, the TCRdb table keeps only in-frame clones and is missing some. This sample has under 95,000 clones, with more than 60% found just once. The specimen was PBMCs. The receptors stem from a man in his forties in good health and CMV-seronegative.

The CDR3 DNA is TGCAGCGTTGGGCGGGCTGGTTCTGGAAACACCATATATTTT. This encodes CSVGRAGSGNTIYF. J is TRBJ1-3 and V is TRBV29-1, with D uncertain. Germline V gene sequence: CDR1 SQVTM, CDR2 ANQGSEA. The CDR3 is made up of 14 amino acids. The ends were cut back, 4 bases at V and 1 base at J, with 11 bases in the middle.

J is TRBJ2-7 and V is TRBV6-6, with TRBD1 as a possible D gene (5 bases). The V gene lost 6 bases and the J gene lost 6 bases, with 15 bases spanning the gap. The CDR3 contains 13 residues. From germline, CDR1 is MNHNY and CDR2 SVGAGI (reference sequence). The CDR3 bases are TGTGCCAGCAGGTTAGCTACAGGCGGCGAGCAGTACTTC. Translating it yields CASRLATGGEQYF.

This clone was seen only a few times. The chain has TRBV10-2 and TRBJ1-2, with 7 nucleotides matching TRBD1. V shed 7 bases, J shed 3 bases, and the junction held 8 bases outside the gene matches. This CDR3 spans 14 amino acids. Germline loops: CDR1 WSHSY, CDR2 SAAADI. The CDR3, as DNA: TGCGCCAGCACCCCAGGGACAGCACACTATGGCTACACCTTC. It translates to CASTPGTAHYGYTF.

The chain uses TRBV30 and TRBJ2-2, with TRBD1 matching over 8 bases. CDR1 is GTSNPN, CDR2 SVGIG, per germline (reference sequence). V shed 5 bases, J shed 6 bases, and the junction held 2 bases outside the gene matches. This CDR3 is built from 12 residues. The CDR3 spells CAWDRGAGELFF. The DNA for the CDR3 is TGTGCCTGGGACAGGGGAGCCGGGGAGCTGTTTTTT.

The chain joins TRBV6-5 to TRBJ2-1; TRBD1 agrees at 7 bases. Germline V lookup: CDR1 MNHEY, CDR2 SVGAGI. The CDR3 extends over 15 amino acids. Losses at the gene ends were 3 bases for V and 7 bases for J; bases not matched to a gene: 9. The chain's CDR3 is CASSYLATGQNEQFF. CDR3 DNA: TGTGCCAGCAGTTATCTTGCGACAGGGCAAAATGAGCAGTTCTTC.

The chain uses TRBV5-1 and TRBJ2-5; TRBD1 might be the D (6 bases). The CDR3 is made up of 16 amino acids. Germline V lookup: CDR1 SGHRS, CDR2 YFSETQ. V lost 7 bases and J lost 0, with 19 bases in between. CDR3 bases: TGCGCCAGCGAGAGAGGGACACTTACCAACCAAGAGACCCAGTACTTC. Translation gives CASERGTLTNQETQYF.

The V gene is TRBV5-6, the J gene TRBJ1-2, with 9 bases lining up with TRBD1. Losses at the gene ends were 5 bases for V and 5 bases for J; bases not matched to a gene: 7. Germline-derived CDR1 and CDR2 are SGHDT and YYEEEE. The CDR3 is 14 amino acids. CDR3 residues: CASRDRGRGYGYTF. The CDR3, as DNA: TGTGCCAGCAGGGACAGGGGCCGAGGGTATGGCTACACCTTC.

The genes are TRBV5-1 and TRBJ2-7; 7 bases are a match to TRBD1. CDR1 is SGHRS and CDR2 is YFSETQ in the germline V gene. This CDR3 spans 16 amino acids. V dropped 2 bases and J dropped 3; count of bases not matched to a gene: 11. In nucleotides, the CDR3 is TGCGCCAGCAGCTTTTCCCCGTGGCAGGGGGTCTACGAGCAGTACTTC. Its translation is CASSFSPWQGVYEQYF.

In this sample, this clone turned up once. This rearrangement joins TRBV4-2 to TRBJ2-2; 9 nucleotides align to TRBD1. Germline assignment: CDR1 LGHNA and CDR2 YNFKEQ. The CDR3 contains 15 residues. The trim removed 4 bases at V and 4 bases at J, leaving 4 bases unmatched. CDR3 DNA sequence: TGTGCCAGCAGCCCGGGGACAGGGAGCACCGGGGAGCTGTTTTTT. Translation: CASSPGTGSTGELFF.